This T cell receptor beta chain was obtained from a study of T cell changes during pregnancy in multiple sclerosis. Data came from immunoSEQ multiplex PCR; TCRdb stores just in-frame clones and leaves some out. Of about 32,000 clones listed, roughly nine tenths are singletons. This clonotype originated in a female donor with multiple sclerosis, enrolled in a pregnancy study. The sequencing here drew on CD8+ T cells from peripheral blood mononuclear cells, taken in the first trimester of pregnancy.

The CDR3 sequence is CASSAQGAHSGYTF. The CDR3 nucleotides read TGTGCCAGCAGTGCCCAGGGGGCGCATAGTGGCTACACCTTC. The chain is built from TRBV27 and TRBJ1-2; the match to TRBD1 covers 8 bases. This CDR3 contains 14 residues. The trim removed 5 bases at V and 7 bases at J, leaving 9 bases unmatched. The V gene's germline CDR1 is MNHEY and CDR2 SMNVEV (reference sequence).